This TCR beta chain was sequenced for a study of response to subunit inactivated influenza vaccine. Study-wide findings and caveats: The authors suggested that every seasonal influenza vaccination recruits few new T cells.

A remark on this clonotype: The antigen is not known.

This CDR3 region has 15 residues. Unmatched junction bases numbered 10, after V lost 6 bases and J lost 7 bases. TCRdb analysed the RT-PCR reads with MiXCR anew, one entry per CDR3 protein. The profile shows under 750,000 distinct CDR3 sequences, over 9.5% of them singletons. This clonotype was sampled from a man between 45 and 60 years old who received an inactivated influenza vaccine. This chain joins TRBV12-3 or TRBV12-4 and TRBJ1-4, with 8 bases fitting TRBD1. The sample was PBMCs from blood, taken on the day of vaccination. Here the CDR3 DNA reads TGTGCCAGCAGCTGGCAGGGGGCGGGTGGTGAAAAACTGTTTTTT. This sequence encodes CASSWQGAGGEKLFF.